This T cell receptor beta chain was observed in a study of T cell clones after liver transplantation. Study background: In this trial, immunosuppression withdrawal was attempted within 2 years of liver transplant. Points from the study as a whole: The donor-reactive repertoire was only partly measurable in a couple of subjects, lacking donor cells. These preliminary findings come from unstandardized post-transplant sampling times.

The CDR3 runs 14 residues. The V gene's germline CDR1 is GTSNPN and CDR2 SVGIG (reference sequence). V was pared by 3 bases and J by 2 bases, with 4 bases of the junction left unmatched. The method was immunoSEQ multiplex PCR; TCRdb's version includes in-frame clones alone and lacks a portion of them. The sample carries tens of thousands of clones, over 55% recorded once. This clone was recorded once. Its antigen is undetermined. The rearrangement joins TRBV30 to TRBJ1-1, with 9 positions matching TRBD1. The sample here was CD4+ T cells from blood, taken before liver transplant. This sequence originates from a human donor who received a liver transplant. The CDR3 is CAWSQQGANTEAFF. The DNA for the CDR3 is TGTGCCTGGAGCCAACAGGGGGCAAACACTGAAGCTTTCTTT.